This entry describes one T cell receptor beta chain. The germline V gene has CDR1 MNHEY and CDR2 SVGEGT. With 4 bases clipped from V and 4 bases from J, the junction kept 6 bases outside the gene matches. CDR3 size: 14 residues. These data are taken from a study of blood T cell repertoires in COVID-19. Study as a whole: Cohort 3 recovery required two negative PCRs, clearance, or symptom resolution. Italy, Spain and the United States were the sources of the convalescent and acute COVID-19 samples.

Cohorts were based on clinical histories the participants reported. TCRdb keeps only in-frame clones here, not all; method: immunoSEQ multiplex PCR. There are about 170,000 clones in the sample; 70% to 85% occur only once, and under 20% lies in the top ten. The TCR originated in a woman between 65 and 79 years old in a cohort exposed to, infected with or recovered from COVID-19 (not recorded which). The sequenced material came from PBMCs or T cells enriched from blood (not recorded which). The genes are TRBV6-2 or TRBV6-3 and TRBJ2-7; 8 nucleotides align to TRBD2. The CDR3 coding sequence is TGTGCCAGCAGTTTCGGGACTAGTGGGTACGAGCAGTACTTC. It translates to CASSFGTSGYEQYF.